This note documents a single T cell receptor beta chain sequence. Its cognate antigen is unknown. The assay was immunoSEQ multiplex PCR, and TCRdb's table has in-frame clones only and misses some. The data show about 45,000 clones, 75% to 95% seen once. The data were taken from a study of graft-versus-host responses after intestinal transplantation. The CDR3 has 15 amino acids. The V and J ends lost 0 bases and 2 bases, in that order; junction bases with no gene match: 5. The germline gives CDR1 SGDLS, CDR2 YYNGEE. Study-wide findings and caveats: Those patients showing graft-donor T cell macrochimerism displayed high graft-versus-host to host-versus-graft clonal ratios in allografts. Some GvH clones appeared in ileal mucosa or blood before recipient bone marrow.

Sequencing used PBMCs, obtained 524 days after transplant. The sequence came from a human patient who received an intestinal transplant, so some T cells may come from the graft donor. V gene TRBV9 combines with J gene TRBJ2-7; 7 positions match TRBD1. The CDR3 DNA is TGTGCCAGCAGCGTAGATGGACAGGAAACCTACGAGCAGTACTTC. This translates into CASSVDGQETYEQYF.